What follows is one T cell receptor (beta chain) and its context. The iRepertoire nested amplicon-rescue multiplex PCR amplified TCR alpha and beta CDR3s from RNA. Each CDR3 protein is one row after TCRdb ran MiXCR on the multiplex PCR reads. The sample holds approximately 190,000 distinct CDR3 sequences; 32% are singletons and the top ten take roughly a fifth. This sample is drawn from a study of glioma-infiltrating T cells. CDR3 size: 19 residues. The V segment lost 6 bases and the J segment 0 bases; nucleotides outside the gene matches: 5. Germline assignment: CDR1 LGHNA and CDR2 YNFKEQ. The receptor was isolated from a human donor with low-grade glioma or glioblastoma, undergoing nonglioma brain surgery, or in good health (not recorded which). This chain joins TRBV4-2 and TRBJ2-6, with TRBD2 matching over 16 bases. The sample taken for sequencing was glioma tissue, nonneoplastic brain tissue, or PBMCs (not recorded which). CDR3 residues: CASRPGLAGGNSGANVLTF. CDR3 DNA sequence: TGTGCCAGCAGACCGGGACTAGCGGGAGGGAACTCTGGGGCCAACGTCCTGACTTTC.